The entry that follows covers one T cell receptor (beta chain) sequence. Its antigen is unidentified. The entry originates in a study of T-cell memory formation after mild COVID-19. Broader study findings: For second-wave clones that peaked at day 37, SARS-CoV-2 specificity went unverified. Among CD4+ contracting clones, most were CM and EM, and CD8+ ones EMRA. Memory from before infection featured some responding clones, which suggests cross-reactive memory joined.

This CDR3 region has 15 residues. The V gene's germline CDR1 is LGHNA and CDR2 YSLEER. With V trimmed by 0 bases and J by 6 bases, 2 bases remained unmatched. From 5'RACE with constant-segment primers came TCR alpha and TCR beta cDNA libraries that carried sample barcodes and UMIs. TCRdb used MiXCR to reprocess the 5' RACE reads, holding one entry per CDR3 protein. The profile shows some 450,000 distinct CDR3 sequences, roughly 20% of them singletons. This TCR came from an adult woman who had mild COVID-19 (a few samples of this study predate the infection). Cell type and time point are not known. The rearrangement uses TRBV4-3 and TRBJ2-7; 13 bases line up with TRBD2. Sequencing was done on a sample of PBMCs or a T cell subset sorted from them (not recorded which). CDR3 in amino acids: CASSQELAGGSEQYF. The CDR3 DNA sequence: TGCGCCAGCAGCCAAGAACTAGCGGGAGGGTCCGAGCAGTACTTC.